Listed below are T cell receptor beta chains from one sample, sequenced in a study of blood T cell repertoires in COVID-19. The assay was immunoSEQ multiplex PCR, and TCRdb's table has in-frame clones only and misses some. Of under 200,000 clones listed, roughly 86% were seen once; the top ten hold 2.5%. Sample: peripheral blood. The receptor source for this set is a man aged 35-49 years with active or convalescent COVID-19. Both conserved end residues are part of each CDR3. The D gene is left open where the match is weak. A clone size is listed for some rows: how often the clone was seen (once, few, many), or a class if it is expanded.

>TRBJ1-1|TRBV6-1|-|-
TGTGCCAGCAGTGAATTGAGGAACACTGAAGCTTTCTTT
CASSELRNTEAFF
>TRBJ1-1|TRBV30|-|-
TGTGCCTTCAGGGAGGGAGACTTGGGTAAAGCTTTCTTT
CAFREGDLGKAFF
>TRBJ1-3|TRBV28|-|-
TGTGCCAGCAGTTCGGGTGGGTCTGGAAACACCATATATTTT
CASSSGGSGNTIYF
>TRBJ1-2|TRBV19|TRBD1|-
TGTGCCAGCTCGGGACAGGGGGCATCTCGCGGCTACACCTTC
CASSGQGASRGYTF
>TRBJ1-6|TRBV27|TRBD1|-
TGTGCCAGCAGTTTAACAGGGGAGACACCCCTCCACTTT
CASSLTGETPLHF
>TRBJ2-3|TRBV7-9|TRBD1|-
TGTGCCAGTCAGGGGGCGGATACGCAGTATTTT
CASQGADTQYF
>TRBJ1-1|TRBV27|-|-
TGTGCCAGCACCGGGTCGAAGGGGCTGGGGTCTGAAGCTTTCTTT
CASTGSKGLGSEAFF
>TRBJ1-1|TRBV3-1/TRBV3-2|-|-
TGTGCCAGCAGCCAAGGGCGGGACACTGAAGCTTTCTTT
CASSQGRDTEAFF
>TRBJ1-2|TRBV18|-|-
TGTGCCAGCTCACCCTTGGCAGCTGGGGGCAACTATGGCTACACCTTC
CASSPLAAGGNYGYTF
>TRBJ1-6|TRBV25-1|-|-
TGTGCCAGCAGTGAAGGGGGGGCCTTCTATAATTCACCCCTCCACTTT
CASSEGGAFYNSPLHF
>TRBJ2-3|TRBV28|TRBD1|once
TGTGCCAGCAGTTTAACCGGGACAGGGGGGTCAGATACGCAGTATTTT
CASSLTGTGGSDTQYF
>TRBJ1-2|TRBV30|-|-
TGTGCCTGGAGTGTGGGGCAGGGGATCAGCTATGGCTACACCTTC
CAWSVGQGISYGYTF
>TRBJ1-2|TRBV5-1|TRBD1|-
TGCGCCAGCAGCTTGGGTTCGACAGGGAAGTCTGGCTACACCTTC
CASSLGSTGKSGYTF
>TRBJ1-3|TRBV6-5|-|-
TGTGCCAGCAGTAGTACGACAGGCTCTGGAAACACCATATATTTT
CASSSTTGSGNTIYF
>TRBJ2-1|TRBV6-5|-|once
TGTGCCAGCAGTTACTCGTCGGGGGGCACCTACAATGAGCAGTTCTTC
CASSYSSGGTYNEQFF
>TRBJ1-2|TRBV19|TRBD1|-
TGTGCCAGTACCAGGACAGGAGACACTGGCTACACCTTC
CASTRTGDTGYTF
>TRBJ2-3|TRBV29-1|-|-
TGCAGCGTTGAGGCGGGCACTGGTACAGATACGCAGTATTTT
CSVEAGTGTDTQYF